This T cell receptor (beta chain) was documented in a study of Ad26.COV2.S vaccination and SARS-CoV-2 variants. Turning to the study itself: Doses of Ad26.COV2.S were injected into muscle once or twice, 56 days apart.

CDR3 length: 16 residues. Germline values: CDR1 SGHNT, CDR2 YENEEA. Trimming shortened V by 6 bases and J by 3 bases, and 19 bases separated the two germline ends. Study conclusions and caveats: Reported findings describe substantial breadth in spike-specific CD8+ and CD4+ T cell responses following vaccination.

As for this clone: What it binds is unknown.

Sequencing used immunoSEQ multiplex PCR; TCRdb keeps in-frame clones, though not all of them. In the table there are 380,000 or so clones, around 89% of which are singletons. This sample's treatment: over 15 received Ad26.COV2.S at low or high dose, single or two shots; 5 received placebo; per-sample allocation not given. The study sampled participants on day 63 after the first vaccine or placebo injection. The gene calls are TRBV11-3 and TRBJ2-3; D possibly corresponds to TRBD1 (6 bases). This specimen consisted of peripheral blood, obtained in a trial of Ad26.COV2.S vaccine versus placebo. The TCR was taken from a person between 18 and 60 years old who received the Ad26.COV2.S COVID-19 vaccine or a placebo. The CDR3 region has the DNA TGTGCCAGCAGTTCGAGGGAACAGGGAGTAACAGATACGCAGTATTTT. Translated, it gives CASSSREQGVTDTQYF.